This T cell receptor (beta chain) was observed in a study of cytomegalovirus exposure and HLA in healthy donors. Background on the study: Counted in an early data release were about 80 million unique TCRs from HLA-typed donors.

In the PCR, 60 Vbeta and 13 Jbeta primers were used. The protocol was immunoSEQ multiplex PCR, while the TCRdb copy is restricted to in-frame clones and leaves out a portion. Of under 110,000 clones listed, about 85% are singletons. Whole-study findings and limits: The HLA-A and HLA-B alleles of most subjects were reportedly predicted accurately from TCR beta sequences.

Details on this clone: Antigen specificity is unknown.

The CDR3 spans 15 residues. V was pared by 6 bases and J by 7 bases, with 16 bases between. The germline V gene has CDR1 SGHAT and CDR2 FQNNGV. The chain links TRBV11-2 to TRBJ1-6; D is uncertain. This TCR came from a man under 40 in good health and CMV-seronegative. The material sequenced was PBMCs. The CDR3 is CASRTWGGGNSPLHF. The CDR3 DNA sequence: TGTGCCAGCAGGACGTGGGGAGGCGGCAATTCACCCCTCCACTTT.